This entry features one TCR beta chain sequence. This sample was taken from a study of technical replicates of blood from a handful of donors. Libraries were prepared by immunoSEQ multiplex PCR; TCRdb keeps only in-frame clonotypes and omits some of them. This repertoire shows around 76,000 clones, 95% to 98% found once; its top ten account for around 0.22%. Trimming shortened V by 4 bases and J by 0 bases, and 7 bases separated the two germline ends. The CDR3 is 13 amino acids. Per the germline V gene, CDR1 is SQVTM and CDR2 is ANQGSEA. Material for sequencing was T cells isolated from PBMCs. The source of this sequence is a human donor in good health. The chain recombines TRBV29-1 with TRBJ1-3; no firm D call. The CDR3 nucleotides are TGCAGCGTTGTCCGTAGCTCTGGAAACACCATATATTTT. It encodes CSVVRSSGNTIYF.